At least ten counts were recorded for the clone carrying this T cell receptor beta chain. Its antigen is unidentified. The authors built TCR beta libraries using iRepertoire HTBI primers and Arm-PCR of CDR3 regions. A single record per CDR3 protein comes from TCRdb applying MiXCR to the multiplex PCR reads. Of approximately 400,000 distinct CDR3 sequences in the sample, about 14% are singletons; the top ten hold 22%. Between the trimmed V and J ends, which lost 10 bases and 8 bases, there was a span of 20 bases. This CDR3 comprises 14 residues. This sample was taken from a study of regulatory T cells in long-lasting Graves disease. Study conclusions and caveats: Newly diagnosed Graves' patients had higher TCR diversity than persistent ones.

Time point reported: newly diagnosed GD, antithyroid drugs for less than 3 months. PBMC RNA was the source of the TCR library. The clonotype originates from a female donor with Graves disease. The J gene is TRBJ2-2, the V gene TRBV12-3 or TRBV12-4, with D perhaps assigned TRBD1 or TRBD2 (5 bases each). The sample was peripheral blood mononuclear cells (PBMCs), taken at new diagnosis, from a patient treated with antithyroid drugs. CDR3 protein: CATKLRDLKGELFF. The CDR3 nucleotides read TGTGCCACTAAGTTAAGGGACCTAAAAGGGGAGCTGTTTTTT.